This T cell receptor beta chain appears in the sequencing data of a study of blood T cells in healthy people across ages. Findings of the study overall: Diversity was higher, and naive CD4+ cells more numerous, in long-lived donors than in aged donors. Observed TCR beta diversity per million T cells went down as age went up. This fall followed a roughly linear course with age.

As to this clonotype: The target antigen is unknown.

This CDR3 is built from 15 residues. The V and J ends lost 6 bases and 0 bases respectively, with 14 bases between them. Germline values: CDR1 ENHRY, CDR2 SYGVKD. The use of a sample-barcoded 5' primer and a J-beta primer mix characterized a second PCR of about 7 to 12 cycles. TCRdb itself ran the 5' RACE reads through MiXCR, one entry per CDR3 protein. The sample lists hundreds of thousands of distinct CDR3 sequences, less than 25% occurring once. The same sample was also used in a study of T cells of mothers and their children. That study reports: Donation was provided by three healthy Caucasian mothers along with their six children. Detection of persistent microchimeric T cell clones did not occur.

The chain couples TRBV10-3 to TRBJ1-1; no clear D. The sequence derives from a boy younger than 18 in good health. Sequenced sample: blood. Here the CDR3 reads CAISVLGGMNTEAFF. The DNA of the CDR3 is TGTGCCATCAGCGTATTAGGCGGGATGAACACTGAAGCTTTCTTT.